The 8 T cell receptor beta chains below all came from one sample that was sequenced in a study of blood T cells in healthy people across ages (dated by TCRdb to the mid-2010s). Libraries were built with 5' RACE. Reads for this sample came from an Illumina HiSeq 2500. A second PCR of roughly 6 to 12 cycles was run with a J-beta primer mix and a sample-barcoded 5' primer. TCRdb trimmed public reads at Q25 via fastp, called clones via MiXCR and kept in-frame beta chains. Here each entry gathers all rows of one CDR3 protein and keeps the most common genes and DNA. The sample table shows 1.5 million to 2 million distinct CDR3 sequences, and roughly 28% are seen once. Together, the top ten hold roughly 8% of the sample. Material for sequencing was blood. The source of these receptors is a woman aged 25 to 39 in good health.

This clonotype has at least ten counts. The chain employs TRBV7-2 and TRBJ2-5; D uncertain. Germline V gene lookup returns CDR1 SGHTA and CDR2 FQGNSA. This CDR3 has 14 amino acids. V lost 1 base, J lost 7 bases, and 13 bases lay in between. The CDR3 reads CASSLGASWRTQYF. CDR3 DNA sequence: TGTGCCAGCAGCTTAGGAGCTAGTTGGCGGACCCAGTACTTC.

The chain has TRBV7-2 and TRBJ2-5; 9 bases fit TRBD1. The CDR3 is 15 residues long. The V and J ends lost 4 bases and 11 bases, in that order; junction bases with no gene match: 14. Germline V gives CDR1 SGHTA, CDR2 FQGNSA. The chain's CDR3 is CASSSDGTGLNEQYF. Written as DNA, the CDR3 is TGTGCCAGCAGCTCAGACGGGACAGGGCTGAATGAGCAGTACTTC.

Of note for this clonotype: This may be a read error, as it is one base from a much larger clone. V usage is TRBV6-6 and J usage is TRBJ2-7; D ambiguous. This CDR3 has 13 amino acids. From germline, CDR1 is MNHNY and CDR2 SVGAGI (reference sequence). The V and J ends lost 5 bases and 2 bases respectively, with 10 bases between them. CDR3 sequence reads: CASSAVNPYEQYF. Here the CDR3 DNA reads TGTGCCAGCAGTGCAGTGAACCCCTACGAGCAGTACTTC.

This clonotype was seen more than once but under ten times. The J gene is TRBJ1-4, the V gene TRBV6-5; D unclear. This CDR3 is 15 amino acids long. Germline V gives CDR1 MNHEY, CDR2 SVGAGI. V dropped 6 bases and J dropped 8 bases, with 19 bases sitting between them. CDR3 sequence reads: CASSPTRQEKEKLFF. The CDR3 DNA is TGTGCCAGCAGCCCCACCCGACAAGAGAAGGAAAAACTGTTTTTT.

The chain uses TRBV7-2 and TRBJ2-3; 14 positions agree with TRBD2. This CDR3 is built from 17 residues. V shed 6 bases and J 1 base; nucleotides not matched to a gene: 6. Germline V CDR1 and CDR2: SGHTA, FQGNSA. CDR3 protein: CASRRPGLAGGTDTQYF. The DNA for the CDR3 is TGTGCCAGCAGACGACCGGGACTAGCGGGAGGCACAGATACGCAGTATTTT. The variable domain in full, completed from reference TRBV7-2 and TRBJ2-3, reads GAGVSQSPSNKVTEKGKDVELRCDPISGHTALYWYRQSLGQGLEFLIYFQGNSAPDKSGLPSDRFSAERTGGSVSTLTIQRTQQEDSAVYLCASRRPGLAGGTDTQYFGPGTRLTVL.

This clonotype was counted a few times. The chain uses TRBV20-1 and TRBJ1-2; TRBD1 matches at 8 bases. CDR1 is DFQATT and CDR2 is SNEGSKA in the germline V gene (reference sequence). This CDR3 spans 14 amino acids. V lost 3 bases to trimming and J lost 2 bases; unmatched junction nucleotides: 5. The CDR3 DNA follows: TGCAGTGCTAGCGCCGGGACAGGCAACTATGGCTACACCTTC. It yields the protein CSASAGTGNYGYTF.

This chain joins TRBV12-3 or TRBV12-4 and TRBJ1-2; TRBD1 matches at 7 bases. V gave up 5 bases and J gave up 6 bases; unmatched junction bases: 9. This CDR3 is built from 14 residues. DNA for the CDR3: TGTGCCAGCAGTACACAGGGGCCGGGGAATGGCTACACCTTC. The encoded protein is CASSTQGPGNGYTF.

This clonotype was counted between two and nine times. The rearrangement joins TRBV11-2 to TRBJ2-7; tentatively, D is TRBD1 or TRBD2 (5 bases each). The CDR3 is made up of 16 amino acids. V was clipped by 3 bases and J by 0 bases, with 15 bases between them. The germline V gene encodes CDR1 SGHAT and CDR2 FQNNGV. The CDR3 DNA follows: TGTGCCAGCAGCTTCCGGCGTCCGGGGACCTCCTACGAGCAGTACTTC. This encodes CASSFRRPGTSYEQYF.